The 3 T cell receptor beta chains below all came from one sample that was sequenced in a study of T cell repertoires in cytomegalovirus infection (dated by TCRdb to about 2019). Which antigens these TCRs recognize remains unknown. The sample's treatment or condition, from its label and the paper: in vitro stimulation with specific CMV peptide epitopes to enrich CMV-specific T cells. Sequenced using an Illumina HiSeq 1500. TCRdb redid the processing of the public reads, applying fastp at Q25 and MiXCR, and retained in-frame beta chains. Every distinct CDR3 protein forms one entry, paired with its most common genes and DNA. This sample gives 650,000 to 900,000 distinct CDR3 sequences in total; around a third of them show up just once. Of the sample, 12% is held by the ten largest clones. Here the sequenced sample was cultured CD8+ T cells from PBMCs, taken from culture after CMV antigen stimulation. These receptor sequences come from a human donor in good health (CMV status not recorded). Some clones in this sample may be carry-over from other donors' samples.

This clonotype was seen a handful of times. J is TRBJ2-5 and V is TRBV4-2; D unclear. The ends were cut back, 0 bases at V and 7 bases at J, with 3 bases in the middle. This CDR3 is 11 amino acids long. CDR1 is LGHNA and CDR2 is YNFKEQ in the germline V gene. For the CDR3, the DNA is TGTGCCAGCAGCCAAGATTCGACCCAGTACTTC. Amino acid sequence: CASSQDSTQYF.

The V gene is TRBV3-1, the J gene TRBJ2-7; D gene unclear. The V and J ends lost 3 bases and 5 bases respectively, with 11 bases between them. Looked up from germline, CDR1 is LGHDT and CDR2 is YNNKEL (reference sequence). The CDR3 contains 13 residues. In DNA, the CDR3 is TGTGCCAGCAGCCAGATCCAGTGGGACGAGCAGTACTTC. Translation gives CASSQIQWDEQYF.

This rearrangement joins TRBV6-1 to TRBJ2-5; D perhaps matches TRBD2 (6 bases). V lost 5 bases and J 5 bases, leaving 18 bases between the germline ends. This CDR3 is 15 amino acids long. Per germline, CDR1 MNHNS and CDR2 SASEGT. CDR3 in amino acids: CASSSPGREDETQYF. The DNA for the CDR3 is TGTGCCAGCAGTTCACCGGGCAGGGAGGATGAGACCCAGTACTTC.